The 29 T cell receptor beta chains listed next were all sequenced from one sample in a study of blood T cell repertoires in COVID-19. Some clones are missing from TCRdb's copy, which holds only in-frame ones; the method was immunoSEQ multiplex PCR. Of over 300,000 clones listed, almost 90% are singletons. The sample consisted of peripheral blood. These receptors were obtained from a man between 18 and 35 years old with active or convalescent COVID-19.

This chain links TRBV4-3 with TRBJ2-1; D is possibly TRBD1 (5 bases). V dropped 9 bases and J dropped 2 bases, with 14 bases sitting between them. CDR1 and CDR2 from the germline V gene are LGHNA and YSLEER. The CDR3 is 14 residues long. The CDR3 region is CASGEGQTYNEQFF. The CDR3 bases are TGCGCCAGTGGAGAAGGACAAACCTACAATGAGCAGTTCTTC.

V and J are TRBV9 and TRBJ1-1, with a tentative D call TRBD1 (6 bases). Per germline, CDR1 SGDLS and CDR2 YYNGEE. CDR3 length equals 14 residues. V lost 6 bases, J lost 1 base, and 13 bases lay in between. The CDR3 loop reads CASKRQEGNTEAFF. The CDR3 bases are TGTGCCAGCAAGAGACAGGAAGGGAACACTGAAGCTTTCTTT.

Here the CDR3 DNA reads TGTGCCAGCAGCTTTCCTCGCACTGAAGCTTTCTTT. Protein: CASSFPRTEAFF. The V gene is TRBV11-2, the J gene TRBJ1-1, with D unresolved. The CDR3 length is 12 residues. V gave up 3 bases and J gave up 4 bases, with 6 bases separating them. Per germline, CDR1 SGHAT and CDR2 FQNNGV.

The chain combines TRBV7-3 with TRBJ2-1, with D possibly being TRBD2 (6 bases). The CDR3 runs to 14 residues. V was cut by 2 bases and J by 9 bases, with 14 bases left in between. Germline V CDR1 and CDR2: SGHTA, FQGTGA. The CDR3 spells CASSLLGQGGEQFF. CDR3 in DNA: TGTGCCAGCAGCTTACTAGGGCAGGGAGGTGAGCAGTTCTTC.

V and J are TRBV28 and TRBJ2-7; TRBD2 agrees at 13 bases. V was clipped by 5 bases and J by 4 bases; unmatched bases: 8. CDR1 is MDHEN and CDR2 is SYDVKM in the germline V gene. This CDR3 region has 16 residues. CDR3 bases: TGTGCCAGCAGTCCGCGGACTAGCGGGAGTTTGTACGAGCAGTACTTC. Translated: CASSPRTSGSLYEQYF.

The V gene is TRBV19, the J gene TRBJ1-3; D not resolved. Germline-derived CDR1 and CDR2 are LNHDA and SQIVND (reference sequence). V lost 8 bases to trimming and J lost 0 bases, with 8 bases between them. This CDR3 region has 13 residues. Here the CDR3 reads CASLWLSGNTIYF. CDR3 sequence (DNA): TGTGCCAGTTTGTGGCTCTCTGGAAACACCATATATTTT.

DNA for the CDR3: TGTGCCAGCAGTTACGCGACTAGCGGGGTTATTCGGGATGAGCAGTTCTTC. It translates to CASSYATSGVIRDEQFF. The genes are TRBV6-2 or TRBV6-3 and TRBJ2-1; 11 nucleotides agree with TRBD2. Germline CDR1 reads MNHEY; CDR2 reads SVGEGT. The CDR3 totals 17 residues. Losses at the gene ends were 2 bases for V and 8 bases for J; bases not matched to a gene: 11.

The rearrangement links TRBV11-2 to TRBJ1-3; weak D call: TRBD1 (5 bases). This CDR3 has 14 amino acids. The V end was cut by 5 bases, the J end by 2 bases, with 10 bases between. Per the germline V gene, CDR1 is SGHAT and CDR2 is FQNNGV. The CDR3 loop reads CASSPGRTGNTIYF. In DNA, the CDR3 is TGTGCCAGCAGCCCAGGGCGGACTGGAAACACCATATATTTT.

The chain is built from TRBV7-8 and TRBJ1-2, with a tentative D call TRBD1 (5 bases). The CDR3 contains 14 residues. With 2 bases removed from V and 4 bases from J, the gap between germline ends came to 11 bases. Per the germline V gene, CDR1 is SGHVS and CDR2 is FQNEAQ. The CDR3 DNA reads as TGTGCCAGCAGCTTACAAGGGGTGGGCTATGGCTACACCTTC. It yields the protein CASSLQGVGYGYTF. Looking up the rest from reference TRBV7-8 and TRBJ1-2 gives the full variable domain: GAGVSQSPRYKVAKRGQDVALRCDPISGHVSLFWYQQALGQGPEFLTYFQNEAQLDKSGLPSDRFFAERPEGSVSTLKIQRTQQEDSAVYLCASSLQGVGYGYTFGSGTRLTVV.

The V and J genes are TRBV24-1 and TRBJ2-2, with TRBD2 matching 10 bases. V trimming: 4 bases; J trimming: 6 bases; junction bases outside the gene matches: 10. The CDR3 is made up of 17 amino acids. Germline V gene sequence: CDR1 KGHDR, CDR2 SFDVKD. CDR3 nucleotides: TGTGCCACCAGTGACCAACAAGCGGGAGGGCCTCCCGGGGAGCTGTTTTTT. As protein: CATSDQQAGGPPGELFF.

This chain uses TRBV5-6 with TRBJ1-2, with no clear D. The CDR3 loop spans 13 amino acids. Germline V lookup: CDR1 SGHDT, CDR2 YYEEEE. V was shortened by 4 bases and J by 3 bases, with 10 bases between the two germline ends. This chain's CDR3 is CASSLSRDYGYTF. For the CDR3, the DNA is TGTGCCAGCAGCCTCAGCCGGGACTATGGCTACACCTTC.

The chain links TRBV12-5 to TRBJ1-2; 8 nucleotides align to TRBD1. Trimming removed 6 bases from V and 4 bases from J; junction bases left unmatched: 4. Looked up from germline, CDR1 is LGHNT and CDR2 is FRNRAP. CDR3 length: 13 amino acids. CDR3 sequence reads: CASGQGAGYGYTF. In DNA form, the CDR3 reads TGTGCTAGTGGCCAGGGGGCTGGCTATGGCTACACCTTC.

The J gene is TRBJ1-1, the V gene TRBV11-2; 8 nucleotides line up with TRBD1. V shed 7 bases and J 8 bases; nucleotides not matched to a gene: 9. CDR1 is SGHAT, CDR2 FQNNGV, per germline. The CDR3 loop spans 13 amino acids. CDR3 amino acids: CASKTRRGLEAFF. The CDR3 DNA reads as TGTGCCAGCAAGACTCGCAGGGGGCTAGAAGCTTTCTTT. Using reference TRBV11-2 and TRBJ1-1 for the parts outside the CDR3, the full variable domain is EAGVAQSPRYKIIEKRQSVAFWCNPISGHATLYWYQQILGQGPKLLIQFQNNGVVDDSQLPKDRFSAERLKGVDSTLKIQPAKLEDSAVYLCASKTRRGLEAFFGQGTRLTVV.

On this clone: A read error may account for a junction end that differs from germline. The rearrangement links TRBV7-7 to TRBJ2-5; 8 bases line up with TRBD2. Per the germline V gene, CDR1 is SSHAT and CDR2 is FNYEAQ (reference sequence). The CDR3 sequence is 14 residues long. The CDR3 coding sequence is TGTGCTAGCAGTTATGCCGGCGGGAGGGAGACCCAGTACTTC. It encodes CASSYAGGRETQYF.

The V call is TRBV18, the J call TRBJ1-1; possibly TRBD1 for D (5 bases). V was trimmed by 4 bases and J by 2 bases, leaving 14 bases between them. There are 15 residues in the CDR3. From germline, CDR1 is KGHSH and CDR2 LQKENI. The CDR3 reads CASSLTVDSNTEAFF. The CDR3 DNA reads as TGTGCCAGCTCACTAACTGTCGACAGCAACACTGAAGCTTTCTTT.

The CDR3: CASSLELVDEQFF. CDR3 DNA: TGTGCCAGCAGCTTAGAGCTGGTCGATGAGCAGTTCTTC. The rearrangement uses TRBV7-2 and TRBJ2-1; D is undetermined. Trimming removed 1 base at V and 8 bases at J, with 9 bases between. The CDR3 sequence is 13 residues long. Germline V CDR1 and CDR2: SGHTA, FQGNSA.

The J gene is TRBJ1-1, the V gene TRBV2; the D is unclear. CDR1 SNHLY and CDR2 FYNNEI come from the germline V gene. The CDR3 spans 14 residues. V lost 3 bases and J lost 0, with 8 bases in between. The CDR3: CASSDTKMNTEAFF. The DNA of the CDR3 is TGTGCCAGCAGTGACACTAAAATGAACACTGAAGCTTTCTTT.

The V call is TRBV7-2, the J call TRBJ1-1; D is perhaps TRBD1 (5 bases). V lost 1 base and J 5 bases, leaving 11 bases between the germline ends. The CDR3 spans 14 residues. Per germline, CDR1 SGHTA and CDR2 FQGNSA. CDR3 sequence (DNA): TGTGCCAGCAGCTTAGTTCGGGGGGTGACTGAAGCTTTCTTT. Its protein is CASSLVRGVTEAFF.

This clone has more than one count but fewer than ten. The chain recombines TRBV2 with TRBJ1-2, with D possibly being TRBD1 (6 bases). Trimming pared 10 bases from V and 4 bases from J, leaving 16 bases between. In germline, CDR1 is SNHLY, CDR2 FYNNEI. This CDR3 region has 13 residues. CDR3 bases: TGTGCCACCTCGGACAGCGGTCCCTATGGCTACACCTTC. It is translated as CATSDSGPYGYTF.

This sequence joins TRBV6-5 and TRBJ1-3; possibly TRBD1 for D (5 bases). The CDR3 sequence is 14 residues long. V shed 11 bases and J shed 0 bases, with 14 bases lying between them. The V gene's germline CDR1 is MNHEY and CDR2 SVGAGI. CDR3: CAASRANSGNTIYF. Written as DNA, the CDR3 is TGTGCCGCCAGCAGGGCAAACTCTGGAAACACCATATATTTT.

This rearrangement joins TRBV2 to TRBJ2-2; D not resolved. Germline CDR1 reads SNHLY; CDR2 reads FYNNEI. The V end was cut by 7 bases, the J end by 3 bases, with 12 bases between. CDR3 length: 14 amino acids. For the CDR3, the DNA is TGTGCCAGCACAGTGGCTCCATACACCGGGGAGCTGTTTTTT. This codes for CASTVAPYTGELFF.

The chain carries TRBV2 and TRBJ1-5, with D perhaps TRBD1 (5 bases). V dropped 6 bases and J dropped 2 bases, with 14 bases sitting between them. Germline V CDR1 and CDR2: SNHLY, FYNNEI. The CDR3 consists of 15 residues. The CDR3 nucleotides read TGTGCCAGCAGCGCTCTGACAGTTGGCAATCAGCCCCAGCATTTT. Amino acid sequence: CASSALTVGNQPQHF.

This clone has just a few counts. An end of the junction differs from the germline gene, which may be a read error. V gene TRBV4-3 combines with J gene TRBJ1-2; 8 nucleotides match TRBD1. There are 16 residues in the CDR3. CDR1 and CDR2 (germline): LGHNA, YSLEER. CDR3 sequence: CASSQDRGLNNYGYTF. As DNA, the CDR3 is TGCGCCAGCAGTCAAGACAGGGGCTTGAATAACTATGGCTACACCTTC.

The table lists this clone with a few counts. V usage is TRBV6-5 and J usage is TRBJ1-2; D is uncertain. CDR1 is MNHEY, CDR2 SVGAGI, per germline. The CDR3 spans 11 residues. Trimming pared 4 bases from V and 5 bases from J, leaving 5 bases between. The CDR3 DNA sequence: TGTGCCAGCAGTTCGGGATATGGCTACACCTTC. Residues: CASSSGYGYTF.

The chain uses TRBV5-8 and TRBJ2-3, with D unclear. The CDR3 spans 14 residues. Germline loops: CDR1 SGHTS, CDR2 YDEGEE. V was pared by 0 bases and J by 2 bases, with 7 bases between. The CDR3 region has the DNA TGTGCCAGCAGCTTGGGGCAGTTCACAGATACGCAGTATTTT. Its protein product is CASSLGQFTDTQYF.

This chain uses TRBV4-3 with TRBJ1-1, with TRBD1 matching 8 bases. CDR1 and CDR2 (germline): LGHNA, YSLEER. Trimming removed 0 bases from V and 2 bases from J; junction bases left unmatched: 8. This CDR3 has 17 residues. The CDR3 DNA follows: TGCGCCAGCAGCCAAGAGACTGCGGGACAGGTAAACACTGAAGCTTTCTTT. This gives the protein CASSQETAGQVNTEAFF.

Only a few counts were recorded for this clone. The J gene is TRBJ1-2, the V gene TRBV12-3 or TRBV12-4, with TRBD1 matching 8 bases. J lost 2 bases, V lost 6 bases, and 2 bases had no gene match. The CDR3 contains 13 residues. In DNA, the CDR3 is TGTGCCAGCAGCCGGACAGGGAACTATGGCTACACCTTC. Translation: CASSRTGNYGYTF.

In the case of this clone: Within the sample, other DNA sequences also encode this same CDR3. V usage is TRBV27 and J usage is TRBJ2-1, with 15 nucleotides matching TRBD2. V was pared by 5 bases and J by 7 bases, with 3 bases of the junction left unmatched. CDR1 is MNHEY and CDR2 is SMNVEV in the germline V gene (reference sequence). The CDR3 contains 15 residues. The CDR3 loop reads CASSPGLAGGNEQFF. The CDR3 DNA sequence: TGTGCCAGCAGTCCGGGACTAGCGGGGGGAAATGAGCAGTTCTTC.

This rearrangement joins TRBV6-5 to TRBJ2-1; possibly TRBD1 for D (5 bases). V dropped 7 bases and J dropped 9 bases, with 19 bases sitting between them. The CDR3 has 14 amino acids. The germline V gene has CDR1 MNHEY and CDR2 SVGAGI. As DNA, the CDR3 is TGTGCCAGCACCCCCCAGGGCGCGTTAAGTGAGCAGTTCTTC. This gives the protein CASTPQGALSEQFF.